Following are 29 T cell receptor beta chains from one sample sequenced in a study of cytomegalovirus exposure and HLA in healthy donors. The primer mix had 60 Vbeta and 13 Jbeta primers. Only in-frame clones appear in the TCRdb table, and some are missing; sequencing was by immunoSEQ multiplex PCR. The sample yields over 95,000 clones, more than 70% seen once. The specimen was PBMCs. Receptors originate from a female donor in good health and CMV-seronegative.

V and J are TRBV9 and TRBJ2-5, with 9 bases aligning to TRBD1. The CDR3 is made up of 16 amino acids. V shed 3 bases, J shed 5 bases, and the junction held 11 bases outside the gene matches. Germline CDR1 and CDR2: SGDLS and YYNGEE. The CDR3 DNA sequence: TGTGCCAGCAGCGCTGGACAGGGGAGAGTTGGGGAGACCCAGTACTTC. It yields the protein CASSAGQGRVGETQYF.

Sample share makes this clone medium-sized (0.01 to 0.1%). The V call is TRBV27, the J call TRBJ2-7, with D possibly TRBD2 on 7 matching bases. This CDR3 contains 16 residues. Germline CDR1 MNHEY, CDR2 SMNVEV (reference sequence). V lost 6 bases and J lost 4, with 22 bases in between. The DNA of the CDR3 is TGTGCCAGCAGCCCTATCACGGAGGGGGGGGGTTACGAGCAGTACTTC. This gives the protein CASSPITEGGGYEQYF.

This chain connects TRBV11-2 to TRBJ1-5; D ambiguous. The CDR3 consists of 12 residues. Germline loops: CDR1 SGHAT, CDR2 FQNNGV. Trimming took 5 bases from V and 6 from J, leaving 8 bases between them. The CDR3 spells CASSRGTQPQHF. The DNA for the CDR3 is TGTGCCAGCAGCCGAGGCACTCAGCCCCAGCATTTT.

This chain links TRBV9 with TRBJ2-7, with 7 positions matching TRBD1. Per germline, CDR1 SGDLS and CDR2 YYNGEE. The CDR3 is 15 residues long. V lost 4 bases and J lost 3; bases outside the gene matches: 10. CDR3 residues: CASSQTGARNYEQYF. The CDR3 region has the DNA TGTGCCAGCAGCCAAACAGGGGCCCGAAACTACGAGCAGTACTTC.

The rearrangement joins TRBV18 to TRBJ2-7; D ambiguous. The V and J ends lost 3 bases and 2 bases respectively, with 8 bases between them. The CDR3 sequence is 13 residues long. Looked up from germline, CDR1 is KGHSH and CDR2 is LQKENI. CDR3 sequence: CASSPRLTYEQYF. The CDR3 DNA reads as TGTGCCAGCTCACCGCGGCTCACCTACGAGCAGTACTTC.

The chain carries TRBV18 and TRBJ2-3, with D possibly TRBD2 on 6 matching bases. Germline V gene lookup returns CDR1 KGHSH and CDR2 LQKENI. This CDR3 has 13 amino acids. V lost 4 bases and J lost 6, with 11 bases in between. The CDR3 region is CASSLPGVDTQYF. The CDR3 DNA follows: TGTGCCAGCTCACTCCCGGGAGTTGATACGCAGTATTTT.

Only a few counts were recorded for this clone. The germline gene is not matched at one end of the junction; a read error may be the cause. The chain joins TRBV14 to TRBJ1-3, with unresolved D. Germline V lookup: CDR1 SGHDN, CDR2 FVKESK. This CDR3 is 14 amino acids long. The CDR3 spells CASRQQSGGNTIYF. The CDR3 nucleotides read TGTGCCAGCCGCCAACAGAGCGGTGGAAACACCATATATTTT.

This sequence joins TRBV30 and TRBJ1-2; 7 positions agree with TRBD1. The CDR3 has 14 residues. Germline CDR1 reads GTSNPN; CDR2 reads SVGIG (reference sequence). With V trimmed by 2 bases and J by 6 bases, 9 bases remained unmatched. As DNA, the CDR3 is TGTGCCTGGAGTCAAGGGACAGTCGGTGATGGCTACACCTTC. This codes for CAWSQGTVGDGYTF. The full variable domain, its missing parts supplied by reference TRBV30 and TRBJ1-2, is SQTIHQWPATLVQPVGSPLSLECTVEGTSNPNLYWYRQAAGRGLQLLFYSVGIGQISSEVPQNLSASRPQDRQFILSSKKLLLSDSGFYLCAWSQGTVGDGYTFGSGTRLTVV.

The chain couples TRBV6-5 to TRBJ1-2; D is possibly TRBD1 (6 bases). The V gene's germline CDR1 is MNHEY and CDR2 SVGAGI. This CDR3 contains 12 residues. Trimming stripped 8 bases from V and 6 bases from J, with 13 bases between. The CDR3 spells CASRRGQHGYTF. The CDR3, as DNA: TGTGCCAGCCGCAGGGGTCAGCATGGCTACACCTTC.

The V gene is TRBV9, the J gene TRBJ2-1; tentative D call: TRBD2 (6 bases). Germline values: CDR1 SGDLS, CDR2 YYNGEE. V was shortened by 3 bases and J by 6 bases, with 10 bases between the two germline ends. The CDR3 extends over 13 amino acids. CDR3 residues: CASSGGVVNEQFF. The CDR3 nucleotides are TGTGCCAGCAGCGGGGGGGTGGTCAATGAGCAGTTCTTC.

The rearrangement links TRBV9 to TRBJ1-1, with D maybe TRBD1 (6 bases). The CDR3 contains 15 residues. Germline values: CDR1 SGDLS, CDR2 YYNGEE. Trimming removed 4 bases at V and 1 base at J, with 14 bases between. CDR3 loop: CASSPQGRKNTEAFF. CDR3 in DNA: TGTGCCAGCAGCCCACAGGGACGGAAGAACACTGAAGCTTTCTTT.

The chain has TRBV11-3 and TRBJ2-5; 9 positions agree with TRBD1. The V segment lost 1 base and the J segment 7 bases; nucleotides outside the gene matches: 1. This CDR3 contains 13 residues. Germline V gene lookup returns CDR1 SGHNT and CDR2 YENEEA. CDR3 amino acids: CASSLGQGGTQYF. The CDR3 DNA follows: TGTGCCAGCAGCTTAGGACAGGGGGGGACCCAGTACTTC.

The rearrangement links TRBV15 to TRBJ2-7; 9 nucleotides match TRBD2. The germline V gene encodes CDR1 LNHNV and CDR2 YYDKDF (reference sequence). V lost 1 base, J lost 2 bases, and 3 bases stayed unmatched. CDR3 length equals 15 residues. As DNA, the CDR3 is TGTGCCACCAGCAGAGGTAGCGGGGGTACCTACGAGCAGTACTTC. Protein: CATSRGSGGTYEQYF.

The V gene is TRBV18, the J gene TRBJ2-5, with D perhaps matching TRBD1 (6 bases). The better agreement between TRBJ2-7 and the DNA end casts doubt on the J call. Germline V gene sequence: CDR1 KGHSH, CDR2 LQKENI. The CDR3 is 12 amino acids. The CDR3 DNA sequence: TGTGCCAGCTCACTACAGGGCTACGAGCAGTACTTC. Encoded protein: CASSLQGYEQYF.

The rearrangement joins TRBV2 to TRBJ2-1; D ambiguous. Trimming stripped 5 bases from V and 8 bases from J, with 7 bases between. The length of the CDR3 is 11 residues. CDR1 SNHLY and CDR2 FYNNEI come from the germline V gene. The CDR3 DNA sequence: TGTGCCAGCAGTCCATGGCATGAGCAGTTCTTC. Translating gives CASSPWHEQFF.

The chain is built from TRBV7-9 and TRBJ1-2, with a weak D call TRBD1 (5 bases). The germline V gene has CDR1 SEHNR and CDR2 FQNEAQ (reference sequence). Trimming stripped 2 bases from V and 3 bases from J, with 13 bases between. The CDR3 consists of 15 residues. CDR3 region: CASSLFRGTDYGYTF. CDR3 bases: TGTGCCAGCAGCTTATTCCGGGGGACCGACTATGGCTACACCTTC.

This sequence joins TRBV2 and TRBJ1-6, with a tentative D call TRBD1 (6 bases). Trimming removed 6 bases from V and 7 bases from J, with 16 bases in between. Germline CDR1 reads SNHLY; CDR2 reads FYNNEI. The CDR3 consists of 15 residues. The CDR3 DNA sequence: TGTGCCAGCAGAAGTACCGGGACAAGAAATTCACCCCTCCACTTT. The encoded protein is CASRSTGTRNSPLHF.

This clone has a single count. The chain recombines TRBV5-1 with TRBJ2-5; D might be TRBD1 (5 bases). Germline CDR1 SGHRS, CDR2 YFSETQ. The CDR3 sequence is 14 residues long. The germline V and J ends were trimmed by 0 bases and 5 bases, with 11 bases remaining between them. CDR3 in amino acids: CASSLAAGLETQYF. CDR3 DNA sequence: TGCGCCAGCAGCTTGGCCGCAGGGCTGGAGACCCAGTACTTC.

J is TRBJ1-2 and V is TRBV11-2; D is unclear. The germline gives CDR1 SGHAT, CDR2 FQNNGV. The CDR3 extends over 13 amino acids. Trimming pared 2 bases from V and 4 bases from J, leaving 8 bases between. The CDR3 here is CASSLSFSYGYTF. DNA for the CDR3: TGTGCCAGCAGCTTAAGTTTCAGCTATGGCTACACCTTC.

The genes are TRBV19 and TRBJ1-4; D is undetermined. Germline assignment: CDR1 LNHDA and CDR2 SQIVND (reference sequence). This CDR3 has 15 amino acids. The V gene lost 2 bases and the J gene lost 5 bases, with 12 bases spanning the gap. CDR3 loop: CASSIRRSENEKLFF. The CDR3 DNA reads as TGTGCCAGTAGTATAAGGAGGTCTGAGAATGAAAAACTGTTTTTT.

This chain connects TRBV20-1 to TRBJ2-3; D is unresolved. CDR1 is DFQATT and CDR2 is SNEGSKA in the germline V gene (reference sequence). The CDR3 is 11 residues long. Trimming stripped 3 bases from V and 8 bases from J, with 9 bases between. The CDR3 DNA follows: TGCAGTGCTAGCCCGACTCGTACGCAGTATTTT. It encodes CSASPTRTQYF.

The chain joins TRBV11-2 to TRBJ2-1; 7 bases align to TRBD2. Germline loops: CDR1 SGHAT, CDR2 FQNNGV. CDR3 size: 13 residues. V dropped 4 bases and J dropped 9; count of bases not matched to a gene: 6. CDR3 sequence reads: CASSSGLGFEQFF. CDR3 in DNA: TGTGCCAGCAGCTCAGGACTAGGCTTTGAGCAGTTCTTC.

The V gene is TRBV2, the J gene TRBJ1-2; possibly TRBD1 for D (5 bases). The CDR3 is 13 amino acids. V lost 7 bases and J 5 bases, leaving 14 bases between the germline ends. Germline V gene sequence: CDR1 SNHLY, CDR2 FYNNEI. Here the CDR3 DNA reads TGTGCCAGCAACACCGGGGGTCGATATGGCTACACCTTC. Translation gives CASNTGGRYGYTF.

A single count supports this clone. The DNA for the CDR3 is TGTGCCAGCAGTGAACGGGGGACTGAAGCTTTCTTT. This codes for CASSERGTEAFF. This chain uses TRBV6-1 with TRBJ1-1; possible D gene TRBD1, 5 bases. V was clipped by 2 bases and J by 5 bases, with 6 bases between them. The CDR3 covers 12 residues. CDR1 MNHNS and CDR2 SASEGT come from the germline V gene.

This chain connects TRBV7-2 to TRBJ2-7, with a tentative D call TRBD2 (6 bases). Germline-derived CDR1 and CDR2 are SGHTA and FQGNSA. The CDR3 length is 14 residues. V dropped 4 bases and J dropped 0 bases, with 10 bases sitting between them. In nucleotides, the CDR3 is TGTGCCAGCAGCTCTGGGACTTTCTCCTACGAGCAGTACTTC. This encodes CASSSGTFSYEQYF.

CDR3 loop: CASSLEGQVYNEQFF. The CDR3 DNA sequence: TGTGCCAGCAGCTTAGAAGGACAGGTTTACAATGAGCAGTTCTTC. The J gene is TRBJ2-1, the V gene TRBV9; 7 bases are shared with TRBD1. The germline gives CDR1 SGDLS, CDR2 YYNGEE. This CDR3 region has 15 residues. With V trimmed by 4 bases and J by 4 bases, 8 bases remained unmatched.

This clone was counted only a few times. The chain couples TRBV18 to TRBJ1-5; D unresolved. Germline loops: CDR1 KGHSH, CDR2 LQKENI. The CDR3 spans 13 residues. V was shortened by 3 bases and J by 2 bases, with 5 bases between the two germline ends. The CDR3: CASSPIGNQPQHF. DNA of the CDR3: TGTGCCAGCTCACCCATTGGCAATCAGCCCCAGCATTTT.

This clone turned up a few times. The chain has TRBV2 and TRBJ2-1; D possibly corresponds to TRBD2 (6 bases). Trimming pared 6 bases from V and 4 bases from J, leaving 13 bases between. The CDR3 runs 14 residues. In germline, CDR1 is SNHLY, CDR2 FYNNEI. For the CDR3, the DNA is TGTGCCAGCAGACCAGCGGAGGGTTACAATGAGCAGTTCTTC. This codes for CASRPAEGYNEQFF.

This CDR3 reads CASRALERELGEQFF. The CDR3, as DNA: TGTGCCAGCAGAGCCCTAGAGCGGGAGTTGGGTGAGCAGTTCTTC. The rearrangement links TRBV27 to TRBJ2-1, with 8 bases that match TRBD2. V was clipped by 6 bases and J by 9 bases; unmatched bases: 13. The CDR3 is made up of 15 amino acids. The V gene's germline CDR1 is MNHEY and CDR2 SMNVEV (reference sequence).